This TCR beta chain comes out of a study of cytomegalovirus exposure and HLA in healthy donors. Study-level background: The approximately 720 first-cohort repertoires and the 100 to 150 validation repertoires shared the same platform, a later analysis reported. Study observations and caveats: Confirmation was obtained in vitro that a few CMV-associated chains are specific for CMV antigens. It was approximately 160 TCR beta chains that were listed as cytomegalovirus-associated. Using the classifier, cytomegalovirus status was reportedly diagnosed with high specificity and sensitivity.

Concerning this clone itself: Its antigen is not known.

Profiled with immunoSEQ multiplex PCR; TCRdb holds only in-frame clones, not every one. The table records about 110,000 clones, approximately 89% of them present only once. Sequencing was done on a sample of PBMCs. The clonotype originates from a woman aged 18-29 years in good health and CMV-seronegative.

CDR3 region: CASSLGTTGTGEKLFF. The CDR3 nucleotides read TGCGCCAGCAGCTTGGGGACTACCGGGACAGGGGAAAAACTGTTTTTT. The chain combines TRBV5-1 with TRBJ1-4, with TRBD1 matching over 9 bases. Germline lookup yields CDR1 SGHRS and CDR2 YFSETQ. V shed 0 bases and J 8 bases; nucleotides not matched to a gene: 8. CDR3 length equals 16 residues.